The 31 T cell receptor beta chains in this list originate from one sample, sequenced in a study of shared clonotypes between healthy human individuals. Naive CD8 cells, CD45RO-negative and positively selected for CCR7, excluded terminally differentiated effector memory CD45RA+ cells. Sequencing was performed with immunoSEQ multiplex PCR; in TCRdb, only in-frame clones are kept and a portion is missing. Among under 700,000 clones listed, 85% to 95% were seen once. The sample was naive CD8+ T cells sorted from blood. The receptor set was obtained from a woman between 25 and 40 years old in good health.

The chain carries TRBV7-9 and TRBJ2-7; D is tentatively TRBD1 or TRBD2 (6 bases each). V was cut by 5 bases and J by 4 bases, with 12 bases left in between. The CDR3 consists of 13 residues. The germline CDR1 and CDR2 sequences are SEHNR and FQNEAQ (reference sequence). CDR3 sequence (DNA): TGTGCCAGCAGCGCCCTAGGGGGGTACGAGCAGTACTTC. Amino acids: CASSALGGYEQYF. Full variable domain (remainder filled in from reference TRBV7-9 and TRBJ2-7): DTGVSQNPRHKITKRGQNVTFRCDPISEHNRLYWYRQTLGQGPEFLTYFQNEAQLEKSRLLSDRFSAERPKGSFSTLEIQRTEQGDSAMYLCASSALGGYEQYFGPGTRLTVT.

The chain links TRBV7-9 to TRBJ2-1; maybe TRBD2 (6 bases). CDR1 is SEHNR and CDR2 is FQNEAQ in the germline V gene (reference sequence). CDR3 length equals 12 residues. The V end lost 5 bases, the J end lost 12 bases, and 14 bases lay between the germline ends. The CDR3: CASSPGGAWQFF. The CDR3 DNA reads TGTGCCAGCAGCCCCGGCGGGGCGTGGCAGTTCTTC.

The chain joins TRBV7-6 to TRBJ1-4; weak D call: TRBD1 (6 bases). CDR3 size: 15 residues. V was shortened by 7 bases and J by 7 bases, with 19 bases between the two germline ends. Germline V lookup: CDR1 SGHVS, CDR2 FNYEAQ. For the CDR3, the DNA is TGTGCCAGCACCCGGGGGTGGGGGCAGGGTGAAAAACTGTTTTTT. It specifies CASTRGWGQGEKLFF.

In DNA, the CDR3 is TGTGCCAGCAGCTTACCGGAGAAAGTTTACAATGAGCAGTTCTTC. It is translated as CASSLPEKVYNEQFF. The chain has TRBV5-4 and TRBJ2-1, with no clear D. Per the germline V gene, CDR1 is SGHNT and CDR2 is YYREEE (reference sequence). V lost 2 bases and J lost 4, with 13 bases in between. This CDR3 has 15 amino acids.

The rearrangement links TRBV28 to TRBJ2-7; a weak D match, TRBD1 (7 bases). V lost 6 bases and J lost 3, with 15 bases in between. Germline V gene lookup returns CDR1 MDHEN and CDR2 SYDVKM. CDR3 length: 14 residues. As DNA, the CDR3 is TGTGCCAGCAGGCCCCAGGGGGGCCGCTACGAGCAGTACTTC. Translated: CASRPQGGRYEQYF.

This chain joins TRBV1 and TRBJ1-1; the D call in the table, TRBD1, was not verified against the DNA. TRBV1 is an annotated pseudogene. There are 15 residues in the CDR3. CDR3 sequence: CTSSPGQGGVTEAFF. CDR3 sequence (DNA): TGCACCAGCAGCCCCGGACAGGGAGGGGTCACTGAAGCTTTCTTT.

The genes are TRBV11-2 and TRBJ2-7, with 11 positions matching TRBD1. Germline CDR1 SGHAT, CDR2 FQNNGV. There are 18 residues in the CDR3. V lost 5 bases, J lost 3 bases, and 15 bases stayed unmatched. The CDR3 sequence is CASSHALIGTGGLYEQYF. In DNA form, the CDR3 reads TGTGCCAGCAGCCACGCCCTAATAGGGACAGGGGGGCTCTACGAGCAGTACTTC.

The CDR3 here is CASSLTSSGAYEQYF. CDR3 bases: TGTGCCAGCAGCTTGACGTCTAGCGGAGCCTACGAGCAGTACTTC. The chain is built from TRBV13 and TRBJ2-7, with TRBD2 identical over 7 bases. The CDR3 extends over 15 amino acids. Germline assignment: CDR1 PRHDT and CDR2 FYEKMQ (reference sequence). Germline trimming cut 3 bases from V and 2 bases from J; bases unmatched to any gene: 7.

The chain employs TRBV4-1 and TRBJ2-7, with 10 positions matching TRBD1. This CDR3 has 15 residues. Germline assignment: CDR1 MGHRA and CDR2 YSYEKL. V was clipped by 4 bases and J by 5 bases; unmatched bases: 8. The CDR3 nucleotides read TGCGCCAGCAGCCCCCTGACAGGGGGCTTGGACGAGCAGTACTTC. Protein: CASSPLTGGLDEQYF.

CDR3 sequence: CASSLYVAGNTGELFF. As DNA, the CDR3 is TGTGCCAGCAGTTTATACGTGGCGGGAAACACCGGGGAGCTGTTTTTT. The chain is built from TRBV27 and TRBJ2-2, with a weak D call TRBD2 (6 bases). Germline CDR1 reads MNHEY; CDR2 reads SMNVEV (reference sequence). The CDR3 has 16 amino acids. Trimming took 1 base from V and 2 from J, leaving 11 bases between them.

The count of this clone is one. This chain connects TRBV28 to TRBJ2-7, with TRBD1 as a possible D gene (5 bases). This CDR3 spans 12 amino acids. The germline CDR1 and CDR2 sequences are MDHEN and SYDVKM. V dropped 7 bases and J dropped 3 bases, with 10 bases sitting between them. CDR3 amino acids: CASNSGIYEQYF. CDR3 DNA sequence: TGTGCCAGCAATTCAGGGATCTACGAGCAGTACTTC.

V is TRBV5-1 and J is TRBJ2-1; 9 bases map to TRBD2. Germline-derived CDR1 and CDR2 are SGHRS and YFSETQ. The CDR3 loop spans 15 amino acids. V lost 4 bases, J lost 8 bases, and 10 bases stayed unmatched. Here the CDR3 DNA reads TGCGCCAGCAGCCTGGCTAGCGGGATGCTCTATGAGCAGTTCTTC. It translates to CASSLASGMLYEQFF.

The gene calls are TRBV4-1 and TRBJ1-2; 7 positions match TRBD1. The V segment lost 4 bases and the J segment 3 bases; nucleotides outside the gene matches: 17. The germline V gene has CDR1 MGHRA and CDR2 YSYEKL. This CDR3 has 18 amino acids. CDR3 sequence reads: CASSRTPRYGQDYYGYTF. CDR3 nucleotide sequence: TGCGCCAGCAGCCGAACGCCGAGATACGGACAGGACTACTATGGCTACACCTTC.

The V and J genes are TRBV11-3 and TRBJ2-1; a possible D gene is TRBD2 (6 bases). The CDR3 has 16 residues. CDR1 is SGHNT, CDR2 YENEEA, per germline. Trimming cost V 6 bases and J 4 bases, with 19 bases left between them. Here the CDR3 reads CASSWRSGSEYNEQFF. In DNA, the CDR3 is TGTGCCAGCAGTTGGAGATCCGGGAGTGAGTACAATGAGCAGTTCTTC.

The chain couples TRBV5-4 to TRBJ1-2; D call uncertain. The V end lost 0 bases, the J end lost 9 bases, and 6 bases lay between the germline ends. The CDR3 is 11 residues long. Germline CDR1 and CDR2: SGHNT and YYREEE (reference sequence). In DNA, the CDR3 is TGTGCCAGCAGCTTGGGTTACAGCTACACCTTC. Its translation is CASSLGYSYTF.

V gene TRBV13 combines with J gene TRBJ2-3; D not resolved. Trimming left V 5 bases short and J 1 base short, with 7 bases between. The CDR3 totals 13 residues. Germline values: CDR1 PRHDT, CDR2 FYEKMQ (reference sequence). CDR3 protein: CASSHTGTDTQYF. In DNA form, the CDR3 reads TGTGCCAGCAGCCATACTGGCACAGATACGCAGTATTTT.

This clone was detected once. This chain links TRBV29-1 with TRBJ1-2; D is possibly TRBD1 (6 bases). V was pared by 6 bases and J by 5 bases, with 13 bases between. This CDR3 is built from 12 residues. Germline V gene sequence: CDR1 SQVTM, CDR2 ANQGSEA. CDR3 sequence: CSVATGSYGYTF. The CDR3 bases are TGCAGCGTCGCTACAGGGTCTTATGGCTACACCTTC.

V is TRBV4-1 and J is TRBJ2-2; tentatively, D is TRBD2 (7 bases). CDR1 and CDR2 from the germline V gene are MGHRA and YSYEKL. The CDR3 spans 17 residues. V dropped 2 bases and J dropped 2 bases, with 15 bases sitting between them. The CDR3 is CASSQPGWGGNTGELFF. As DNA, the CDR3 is TGCGCCAGCAGCCAACCCGGATGGGGGGGCAACACCGGGGAGCTGTTTTTT.

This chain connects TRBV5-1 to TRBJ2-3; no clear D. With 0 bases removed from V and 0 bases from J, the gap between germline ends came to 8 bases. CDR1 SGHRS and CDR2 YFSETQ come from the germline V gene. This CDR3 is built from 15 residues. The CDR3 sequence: CASSLDSTSTDTQYF. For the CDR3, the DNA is TGCGCCAGCAGCTTGGACAGCACTAGCACAGATACGCAGTATTTT.

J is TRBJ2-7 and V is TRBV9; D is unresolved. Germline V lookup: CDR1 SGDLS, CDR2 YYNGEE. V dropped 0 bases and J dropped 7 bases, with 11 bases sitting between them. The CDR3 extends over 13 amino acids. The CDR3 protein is CASSVVDSSEQYF. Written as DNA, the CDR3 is TGTGCCAGCAGCGTAGTAGACTCCTCGGAGCAGTACTTC.

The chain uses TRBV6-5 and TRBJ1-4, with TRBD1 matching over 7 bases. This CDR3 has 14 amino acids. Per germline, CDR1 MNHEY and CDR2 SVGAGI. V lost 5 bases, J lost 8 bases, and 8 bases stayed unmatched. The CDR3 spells CASSPDRAAEKLFF. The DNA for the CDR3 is TGTGCCAGCAGTCCAGACAGGGCGGCAGAAAAACTGTTTTTT.

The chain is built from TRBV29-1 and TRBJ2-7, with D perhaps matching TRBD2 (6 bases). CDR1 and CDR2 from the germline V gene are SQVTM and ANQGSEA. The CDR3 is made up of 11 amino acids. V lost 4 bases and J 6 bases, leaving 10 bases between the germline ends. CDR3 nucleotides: TGCAGCGTTGCATCCGGGGGCGAGCAGTACTTC. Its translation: CSVASGGEQYF.

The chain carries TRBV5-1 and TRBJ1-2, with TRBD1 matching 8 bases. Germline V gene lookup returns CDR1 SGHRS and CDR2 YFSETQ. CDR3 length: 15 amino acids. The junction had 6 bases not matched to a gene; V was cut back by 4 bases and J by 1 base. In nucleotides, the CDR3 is TGCGCCAGCAGCGTGCGGACAGGGATTAACTATGGCTACACCTTC. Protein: CASSVRTGINYGYTF.

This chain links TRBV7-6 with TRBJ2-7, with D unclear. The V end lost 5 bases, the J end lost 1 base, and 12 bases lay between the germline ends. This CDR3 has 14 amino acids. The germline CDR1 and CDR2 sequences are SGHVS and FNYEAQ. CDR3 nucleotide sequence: TGTGCCAGCAGCCCCTCCCCCGAGTCCTACGAGCAGTACTTC. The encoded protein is CASSPSPESYEQYF.

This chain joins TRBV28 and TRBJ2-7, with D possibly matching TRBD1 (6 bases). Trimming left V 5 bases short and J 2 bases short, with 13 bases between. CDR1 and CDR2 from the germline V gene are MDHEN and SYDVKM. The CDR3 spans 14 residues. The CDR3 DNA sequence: TGTGCCAGCAGTCAGACAGGCGTGACCTACGAGCAGTACTTC. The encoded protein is CASSQTGVTYEQYF.

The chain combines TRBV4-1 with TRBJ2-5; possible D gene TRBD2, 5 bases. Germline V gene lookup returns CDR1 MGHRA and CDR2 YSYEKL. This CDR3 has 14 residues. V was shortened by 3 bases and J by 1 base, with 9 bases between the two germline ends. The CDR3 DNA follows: TGCGCCAGCAGCCACACTAGGGCCCAAGAGACCCAGTACTTC. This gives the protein CASSHTRAQETQYF.

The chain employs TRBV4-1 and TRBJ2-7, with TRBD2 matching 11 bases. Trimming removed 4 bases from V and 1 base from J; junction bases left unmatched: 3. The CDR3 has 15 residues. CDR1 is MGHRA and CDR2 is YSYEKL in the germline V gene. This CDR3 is CASSRGLAGSYEQYF. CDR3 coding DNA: TGCGCCAGCAGCCGAGGACTAGCGGGTTCCTACGAGCAGTACTTC.

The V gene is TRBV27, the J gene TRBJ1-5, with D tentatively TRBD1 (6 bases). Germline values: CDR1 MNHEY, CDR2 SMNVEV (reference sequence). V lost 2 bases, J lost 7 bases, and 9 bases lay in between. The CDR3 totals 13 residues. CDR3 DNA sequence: TGTGCCAGCAGTTTAGGGGGGCGGCAGCCCCAGCATTTT. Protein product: CASSLGGRQPQHF.

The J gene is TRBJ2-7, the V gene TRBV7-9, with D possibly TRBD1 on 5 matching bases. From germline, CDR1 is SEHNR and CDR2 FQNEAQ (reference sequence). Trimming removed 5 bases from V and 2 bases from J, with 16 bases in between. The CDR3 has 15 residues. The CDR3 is CASSLETDPTYEQYF. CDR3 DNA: TGTGCCAGCAGCCTAGAGACAGATCCGACCTACGAGCAGTACTTC.

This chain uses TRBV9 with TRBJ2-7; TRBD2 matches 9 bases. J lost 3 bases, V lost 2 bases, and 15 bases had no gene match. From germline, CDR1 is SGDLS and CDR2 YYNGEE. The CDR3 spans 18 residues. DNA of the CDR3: TGTGCCAGCAGCGTCGGAGGATCCCTCCTAGCGGGATACTACGAGCAGTACTTC. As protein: CASSVGGSLLAGYYEQYF. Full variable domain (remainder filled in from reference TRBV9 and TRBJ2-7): DSGVTQTPKHLITATGQRVTLRCSPRSGDLSVYWYQQSLDQGLQFLIQYYNGEERAKGNILERFSAQQFPDLHSELNLSSLELGDSALYFCASSVGGSLLAGYYEQYFGPGTRLTVT.

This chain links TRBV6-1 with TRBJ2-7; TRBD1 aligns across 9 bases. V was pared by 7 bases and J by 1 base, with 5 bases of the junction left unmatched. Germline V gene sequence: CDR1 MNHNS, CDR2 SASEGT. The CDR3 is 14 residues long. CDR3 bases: TGTGCCAGCACCCCGGACAGGGGATCCTACGAGCAGTACTTC. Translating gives CASTPDRGSYEQYF.